The source of this TCR beta chain is a study of cytomegalovirus exposure and HLA in healthy donors (dated by TCRdb to about 2017). Context from the whole study: An earlier analysis of a few hundred of the donors reported over 250 Gb of sequence data and some 110 million unique TCR beta sequences obtained from approximately 180 million T cells. In a later genetic analysis, genome-wide SNP genotypes for 398 of the 666 donors were used, and that subset was treated as a discovery cohort. Approximately 300 gigabases of sequencing data and around 90 million unique TCR sequences made up an early release that covered 640 HLA-typed donors. Donor age, sex, ethnicity and CMV serostatus were collected together with the repertoire data. A later analysis re-analyzed previously published TCR beta repertoires from roughly 600 donors and added high-resolution HLA genotyping to study TCR occurrence patterns. Every discovery cohort repertoire had been produced on one sequencing platform. Among a few hundred genotyped donors of the cohort, an average of about 240,000 unique TCR beta nucleotide sequences were sequenced per donor, around a sixth of them non-productive. Using immunosequencing, the study profiled T cell repertoires from some 670 subjects and related those repertoires to cytomegalovirus serostatus. The number of donors typed differed by locus, with roughly 620-630 for A, B, C, DRB1 and DQB1, roughly 520 for DQA1, about 610 for DPA1, and 472 for DPB1. The later analysis used no new phenotypic data to find candidate immune exposures, relying instead on TCR beta sequences and their occurrence across donors. Both class I and class II loci were covered by HLA typing, at four-digit resolution. Of the approximately 400 genotyped donors, about 80% fell in the genetic ancestry cluster associated with self-reported Caucasian donors. A few DR-DQ haplotypes were treated as single units for association and clustering because of strong linkage in the cohort. To predict cytomegalovirus infection status, the study brought together high-throughput TCR immunosequencing, statistical association of individual TCRs with disease status, and machine learning. An earlier analysis of more than 450 of the donors used high-throughput TCR beta sequencing to judge whether each TCR beta V gene segment behaved as functional or pseudogenic. The study was designed to test whether signatures of past pathogen exposure could be identified by cataloging public T cell receptors. A separate validation cohort of over 95 different subjects was used in addition to the approximately 640-subject first cohort. Beyond this particular receptor, the publication reports: A later analysis reported that several top co-occurrence clusters appeared linked to parvovirus B19, influenza, CMV and Epstein-Barr virus. This cohort had only TCR beta chains sequenced, and the lack of alpha or paired-chain data limited which features could be detected. V-gene and J-gene trimming of TCR beta chains was associated with a missense DCLRE1C variant in a later genetic analysis, and the association was replicated in an independent cohort. Sequencing depth was assumed to be roughly uniform across donors in the presence/absence analyses, though that assumption may not hold. The classifier was reported to diagnose cytomegalovirus status with high specificity and sensitivity in both the original cohort and the validation cohort. A further reported finding was that TCR beta sequences accurately predicted the HLA-A and HLA-B alleles for most subjects in the first cohort. Because the 87-base-pair reads could not distinguish some IMGT-functional V segments, including TRBV6-2 and TRBV6-3, those segments were excluded. The study gave a list of roughly 150 TCR beta chains associated with cytomegalovirus. Most TCR sequences were seen in very few donors, while some public TCRs were found in many individuals. About 17 rarely observed V segments, including chromosome 9 orphons, were excluded from the earlier analysis of about 500 of the donors because counts were too low. In a later genetic analysis, fewer N-insertions in productive TCRs were reported among donors in an Asian-associated ancestry cluster than the roughly 640-donor mean. A cluster of highly shared sequence variants was judged likely to represent a technical artifact of the sequencing pipeline. Strong co-occurrence of HLA alleles, especially DR and DQ, made assigning TCR associations to individual alleles difficult. At a false discovery rate of 0.05, a later analysis linked 16,951 TCR beta sequences to specific HLA alleles. A later analysis found that most CMV-associated TCR beta chains appeared HLA-restricted, with HLA associations seemingly driven largely by CMV exposure. In a later analysis, TCR association rates were found to vary across HLA loci, with the most associated TCRs seen for DRB1 alleles and the fewest for HLA-C alleles. Correlated functional status among segregating V segments might reflect linkage disequilibrium, but an unknown experimental factor could not be ruled out. According to the authors, the approach could potentially be generalized to other disease states and immunological phenotypes. Because HLA typing was missing for some donors at each locus, association tests included only the typed subset. CMV serostatus was the only immune exposure information available for the cohort. In a later analysis, HLA-associated TCR beta chains were found to be more clonally expanded and to have lower generation probabilities than equally common non-associated chains. In an earlier analysis of approximately 600 of the donors, most TCR beta V segments were observed in productive rearrangements about 90% or about 30% of the time, broadly matching IMGT annotations. In vitro tests confirmed that a few of the cytomegalovirus-associated TCR beta chains recognize cytomegalovirus antigens.

The cohort comprised 550 to 700 healthy bone marrow donors. Cohort members were all nominally healthy when sampled, although unrecorded immune exposures were likely present. The donor tested CMV seropositive, placing the donor among the 250 to 350 seropositive members of the cohort. Every donor gave a peripheral blood sample, and the peripheral blood mononuclear cells from that sample were used for TCR beta sequencing. Genomic DNA was extracted from the blood cell samples with the Qiagen DNeasy Blood Extraction Kit. This clone was recorded once. Its recognized antigen is unknown. Base qualities are not recorded, but no much larger clone differs from it by a single base. V and J are truncated by 0 bases and 4 bases respectively, leaving an intervening sequence of 10 bases. The CDR3 goes from the cysteine to the phenylalanine over 15 residues. The entry retains the CDR3 DNA only, 45 bases that are in frame from base 1. CDR1 and CDR2 are read off the germline V gene as SGHRS and YFSETQ.

The receptor library was made with the immunoSEQ multiplex PCR assay. For the multiplex PCR, a mixture combining 60 forward primers for TCR Vbeta segments and 13 reverse primers for TCR Jbeta segments was used. A multiplex PCR assay on genomic DNA amplified the CDR3 region of rearranged TCR beta genes. The Illumina HiSeq System was used to sequence the amplified TCR beta libraries as 87-base-pair reads. The source study handled its data this way. In a later analysis, 77 million or so unique TCR beta chains were counted across the 500 to 850 repertoires, and around 10 million of these chains were shared by at least two donors. Raw reads were error-corrected and collapsed into unique sequences by a nearest-neighbor algorithm in which closely related sequences were merged to remove PCR and sequencing errors. CDR3 sequences were aligned to IMGT reference sequences to assign V, D and J gene segments. Each retained sequence needed at least a six-nucleotide match to both a V gene segment and a J gene segment. Rearrangements were called productive when the CDR3 lacked stop codons and stayed in frame with V and J; all others were non-productive. Following IMGT convention, CDR3 was defined as the stretch from the second conserved V-encoded cysteine up to the conserved J-encoded phenylalanine. The earlier analysis of a few hundred of the donors excluded sequences that lacked an unambiguous match to a single V gene segment. An earlier analysis of 500 to 600 of the donors classified V segments as functional when productive rearrangements were above 56.7% and as segregating when the standard deviation between donors was above 5%. A statistical classification framework was built to diagnose cytomegalovirus status from the catalog of TCR beta chain sequences. In a later analysis, TCR nucleotide sequences were compared against IMGT/GENE-DB human TR gene sequences so that V and J genes could be assigned. The TCRdist pipeline was used in a later analysis to assign CDR3 sequences and most-parsimonious VDJ recombination scenarios. In a later analysis, each TCR beta chain was defined by its CDR3 amino acid sequence together with its V-gene family, and reads without a unique V-gene family were excluded. A later analysis removed 592 highly shared, low-generation-probability nucleotide sequences to deal with suspected cross-contamination and a sequencing artifact. A later analysis calculated a clonal expansion index for each public chain from normalized within-repertoire ranks of inferred template counts. A later analysis computed generation probabilities with a VDJ recombination model fitted to out-of-frame rearrangements, and checked the results against IGoR. Hypergeometric tests were used in a later analysis to score TCR-TCR, TCR-HLA and TCR-CMV co-occurrence, with a repertoire-size bias correction applied to the TCR pairs. To estimate false discovery rates, a later analysis permuted the HLA or CMV assignments 20 times. In a later analysis, co-occurring TCRs were grouped using DBSCAN, with TCRdist sequence similarity added in when clustering inside HLA-allele-positive subsets. For co-occurrence clustering, repertoires with fewer than 30,000 or more than 120,000 public chains were excluded, along with five repertoires with anomalous nucleotide sharing. TCRdb mirrors the immuneACCESS table, restricted to in-frame sequences. Some clones are absent from its copies; in checked studies, under half trace to an unresolved V gene, and the reason for the others is unknown. V, J and clone size derive from that table, while D and trimming were established from the DNA sequence. The sample profile shows 63,000 or so clones; around 80% of them were found once. The top ten clonotypes cover approximately 7% of the sample.

The receptor was derived from a woman aged 25-40 years in good health and CMV-seropositive. The sequence links TRBV5-1 to TRBJ2-2; the D region possibly corresponds to TRBD1 (5 bases align). Sequencing input: PBMCs. The DNA sequence is as follows: TGCGCCAGCAGCTTGGGCAGGGCGACCACCGGGGAGCTGTTTTTT. This encodes CASSLGRATTGELFF.